This entry lists 4 T cell receptor beta chains sequenced from one sample in a study of Graves' ophthalmopathy and Graves' hyperthyroidism. Amplification targeted the TCR beta CDR3 regions, with RNA transcripts as the source material. RT-PCR in the first round used HTBI primers; a second-round multiplex PCR followed. One entry per CDR3 protein, called by TCRdb with MiXCR from the multiplex PCR reads. The sample lists about 400,000 distinct CDR3 sequences, about a sixth occurring once. The sample consisted of peripheral blood. The receptor set was obtained from a young woman with Graves' ophthalmopathy.

Many counts were recorded for this clonotype. The V call is TRBV7-2, the J call TRBJ2-5; TRBD1 might be the D (5 bases). The CDR3 is made up of 12 amino acids. Trimming left V 4 bases short and J 2 bases short, with 5 bases between. Germline lookup yields CDR1 SGHTA and CDR2 FQGNSA. CDR3 region: CASSWTQETQYF. CDR3 DNA: TGTGCCAGCAGCTGGACACAAGAGACCCAGTACTTC.

J is TRBJ2-5 and V is TRBV11-2, with D perhaps matching TRBD2 (7 bases). The V end lost 6 bases, the J end lost 5 bases, and 19 bases lay between the germline ends. The CDR3 is made up of 15 amino acids. Germline V gene sequence: CDR1 SGHAT, CDR2 FQNNGV. The CDR3 DNA reads TGTGCCAGCAGAAATCCGGGGGGCCGAGGGGAGACCCAGTACTTC. Translating it yields CASRNPGGRGETQYF.

This clonotype was detected many times. The rearrangement joins TRBV27 to TRBJ1-2; D remains unclear. Germline-derived CDR1 and CDR2 are MNHEY and SMNVEV (reference sequence). There are 13 residues in the CDR3. V was clipped by 9 bases and J by 5 bases, with 16 bases between them. The DNA of the CDR3 is TGTGCCAGTAGCACTGTGGGCTTATATGGCTACACCTTC. This sequence encodes CASSTVGLYGYTF.

The chain uses TRBV12-3 or TRBV12-4 and TRBJ1-2, with no clear D. The CDR3 is made up of 13 amino acids. The V end lost 7 bases, the J end lost 4 bases, and 13 bases lay between the germline ends. In nucleotides, the CDR3 is TGTGCCAGCACCCTAGGTAACGCCTATGGCTACACCTTC. It translates to CASTLGNAYGYTF.